A single sample gave rise to the 21 T cell receptor beta chains below, sequenced in a study of CD8+CD57+ T cells in acquired aplastic anemia. Both TCR beta VDJ combination and CDR3 sequence profiling were carried out. Genomic DNA was the template for this profiling. TCRdb analysed the reads with MiXCR anew, one entry per CDR3 protein. The repertoire holds some 150,000 distinct CDR3 sequences, with 45% to 55% as singletons. Flow cytometry had shown expanded CD8+CD57+ cells in the patients chosen for sequencing. Source material: sorted CD4+, CD8+, or CD8+CD57+ T cells (not recorded which) from PBMCs. The receptors were sampled from a human donor with aplastic anemia.

This chain joins TRBV7-2 and TRBJ1-2; a weak D match, TRBD1 (6 bases). This CDR3 region has 18 residues. With 0 bases removed from V and 7 bases from J, the gap between germline ends came to 24 bases. Germline CDR1 is SGHTA and CDR2 is FQGNSA. The CDR3 DNA follows: TGTGCCAGCAGCTTAGCGCTGGGGGCCAACCCTTCAGGAATTGGCTACACCTTC. It specifies CASSLALGANPSGIGYTF.

This clonotype was seen repeatedly, ten times or more. J is TRBJ2-7 and V is TRBV6-1, with TRBD1 matching over 12 bases. The CDR3 consists of 15 residues. V was pared by 5 bases and J by 2 bases, with 4 bases of the junction left unmatched. Looked up from germline, CDR1 is MNHNS and CDR2 is SASEGT. CDR3 in amino acids: CASSPWDRGPYEQYF. The CDR3 DNA sequence: TGTGCCAGCAGTCCCTGGGACAGGGGGCCCTACGAGCAGTACTTC.

This clonotype was counted once. This rearrangement joins TRBV7-9 to TRBJ2-7; D call uncertain. Trimming stripped 4 bases from V and 1 base from J, with 11 bases between. The CDR3 runs to 14 residues. Germline V gene lookup returns CDR1 SEHNR and CDR2 FQNEAQ (reference sequence). CDR3 DNA sequence: TGTGCCAGCAGCTCCGACATATCGTCCTACGAGCAGTACTTC. It translates to CASSSDISSYEQYF.

This clonotype was detected a few times. J is TRBJ1-5 and V is TRBV20-1; no clear D. The CDR3 consists of 15 residues. CDR1 is DFQATT, CDR2 SNEGSKA, per germline (reference sequence). V was pared by 6 bases and J by 2 bases, with 17 bases between. The CDR3 loop is CSAPQWGRGNQPQHF. The CDR3 coding sequence is TGCAGTGCCCCCCAGTGGGGTCGCGGCAATCAGCCCCAGCATTTT.

As concerns this clonotype: It may be a read error: a sequence one base away is much more abundant. J is TRBJ2-1 and V is TRBV4-2; TRBD2 is a possible D gene (5 bases). The CDR3 is made up of 16 amino acids. CDR1 is LGHNA, CDR2 YNFKEQ, per germline. The V gene lost 0 bases and the J gene lost 5 bases, with 14 bases spanning the gap. The chain's CDR3 is CASSQDRGAKHNEQFF. The CDR3 nucleotides are TGTGCCAGCAGCCAAGATCGGGGTGCGAAGCACAATGAGCAGTTCTTC.

This clonotype was observed at least ten times. The genes are TRBV12-3 or TRBV12-4 and TRBJ1-2; weak D call: TRBD1 (6 bases). V was clipped by 5 bases and J by 7 bases, with 26 bases between them. This CDR3 contains 17 residues. CDR3 region: CASSPNREVTTSGGYTF. The CDR3 nucleotides read TGTGCCAGCAGTCCGAACAGGGAGGTGACGACGTCTGGTGGCTACACCTTC.

This clonotype was detected only a few times. The CDR3 sequence: CATSDSSVSSYNEQFF. CDR3 DNA: TGTGCCACCAGTGATTCGAGCGTAAGCTCCTACAATGAGCAGTTCTTC. The chain combines TRBV24-1 with TRBJ2-1; the D is unclear. The CDR3 extends over 16 amino acids. Germline V CDR1 and CDR2: KGHDR, SFDVKD. Trimming cost V 2 bases and J 0 bases, with 10 bases left between them.

This clonotype was observed a handful of times. The genes are TRBV27 and TRBJ1-1; the D is unclear. The germline CDR1 and CDR2 sequences are MNHEY and SMNVEV (reference sequence). The V and J ends lost 6 bases and 4 bases respectively, with 15 bases between them. The CDR3 spans 14 residues. CDR3 in DNA: TGTGCCAGCAGGCTACAAGGGCCATCCACTGAAGCTTTCTTT. Protein sequence: CASRLQGPSTEAFF.

At least ten counts were recorded for this clonotype. The chain couples TRBV19 to TRBJ1-6, with 8 bases aligning to TRBD1. Losses at the gene ends were 8 bases for V and 6 bases for J; bases not matched to a gene: 9. CDR1 LNHDA and CDR2 SQIVND come from the germline V gene (reference sequence). This CDR3 has 15 residues. The CDR3 sequence is CASSPKDRVNSPLHF. The CDR3 DNA sequence: TGTGCCAGTTCGCCGAAGGACAGGGTTAATTCACCCCTCCACTTT.

This clonotype came up a few times. V is TRBV6-7 and J is TRBJ1-5; D is undetermined. TRBV6-7 carries the ORF label, with uncertain function. Trimming stripped 10 bases from V and 6 bases from J, with 16 bases between. This CDR3 is 13 amino acids long. The CDR3 loop reads CATSAGNGQPQHF. DNA of the CDR3: TGTGCCACCTCGGCGGGGAACGGTCAGCCCCAGCATTTT.

This sequence joins TRBV2 and TRBJ1-4; 8 bases align to TRBD1. The CDR3 covers 14 residues. After removal of 6 bases from V and 5 bases from J, the junction contained 5 bases not matched to a gene. Looked up from germline, CDR1 is SNHLY and CDR2 is FYNNEI. CDR3 nucleotides: TGTGCCAGCAGGGACAGGGTCGGGAATGAAAAACTGTTTTTT. Protein: CASRDRVGNEKLFF.

This clonotype was counted once. The gene calls are TRBV7-8 and TRBJ1-5; 11 nucleotides match TRBD1. The germline V gene has CDR1 SGHVS and CDR2 FQNEAQ. This CDR3 comprises 15 residues. V lost 5 bases and J lost 6; bases outside the gene matches: 6. CDR3 loop: CASSPGQGAVQPQHF. CDR3 nucleotide sequence: TGTGCCAGCAGCCCAGGACAGGGGGCGGTTCAGCCCCAGCATTTT.

The gene calls are TRBV19 and TRBJ2-1, with 11 positions matching TRBD2. Trimming removed 7 bases from V and 6 bases from J; junction bases left unmatched: 5. In germline, CDR1 is LNHDA, CDR2 SQIVND (reference sequence). The CDR3 runs to 14 residues. The CDR3 DNA is TGTGCCAGTAAGCTAGCGGGGGGCCTCAATGAGCAGTTCTTC. Translating it yields CASKLAGGLNEQFF. The whole variable domain, filled in from reference TRBV19 and TRBJ2-1, reads DGGITQSPKYLFRKEGQNVTLSCEQNLNHDAMYWYRQDPGQGLRLIYYSQIVNDFQKGDIAEGYSVSREKKESFPLTVTSAQKNPTAFYLCASKLAGGLNEQFFGPGTRLTVL.

Regarding this clonotype: With a much larger clone just one base away, this may be a read error. The chain carries TRBV6-1 and TRBJ2-7; TRBD1 might be the D (6 bases). Trimming left V 4 bases short and J 5 bases short, with 21 bases between. Germline lookup yields CDR1 MNHNS and CDR2 SASEGT. There are 16 residues in the CDR3. DNA for the CDR3: TGTGCCAGCAGTGGAGGCCAGGGGTTTGGGGTGGACGAGCAGTACTTC. It encodes CASSGGQGFGVDEQYF.

This chain links TRBV24-1 with TRBJ2-1; D perhaps matches TRBD2 (6 bases). The CDR3 consists of 15 residues. Germline assignment: CDR1 KGHDR and CDR2 SFDVKD. V dropped 4 bases and J dropped 13 bases, with 22 bases sitting between them. CDR3 DNA sequence: TGTGCCACCAGTGAACCCTCAGGAGGGAACTCGGGACAGTTCTTC. Its translation: CATSEPSGGNSGQFF.

Many counts were recorded for this clonotype. This sequence joins TRBV19 and TRBJ2-5, with 8 bases matching TRBD1. Losses at the gene ends were 0 bases for V and 1 base for J; bases not matched to a gene: 4. Germline loops: CDR1 LNHDA, CDR2 SQIVND (reference sequence). There are 16 residues in the CDR3. This CDR3 reads CASSIEGRGPQETQYF. The CDR3 DNA reads as TGTGCCAGTAGTATAGAGGGCAGGGGGCCCCAAGAGACCCAGTACTTC.

CDR3 coding DNA: TGTGCCATCAGTGAGTCAGACTCTAACTATGGCTACACCTTC. This gives the protein CAISESDSNYGYTF. The chain is built from TRBV10-3 and TRBJ1-2; D gene ambiguous. Germline V gene data show CDR1 as ENHRY and CDR2 as SYGVKD. Trimming removed 0 bases from V and 0 bases from J, with 5 bases in between. The CDR3 has 14 amino acids.

Regarding this clonotype: A read error may be the cause here, since a much bigger clone is one base away. This rearrangement joins TRBV5-1 to TRBJ2-5, with 7 bases identical to TRBD1. Germline V CDR1 and CDR2: SGHRS, YFSETQ. The CDR3 is 14 residues long. Trimming cost V 5 bases and J 4 bases; bases outside gene matches: 8. The CDR3 loop is CASRRDRVRETQYF. CDR3 in DNA: TGCGCCAGCAGACGAGACAGGGTACGAGAGACCCAGTACTTC.

V gene TRBV11-2 combines with J gene TRBJ2-3; D gene ambiguous. The CDR3 consists of 13 residues. Looked up from germline, CDR1 is SGHAT and CDR2 is FQNNGV. V dropped 5 bases and J dropped 2 bases, with 8 bases sitting between them. CDR3 nucleotides: TGTGCCAGCAGCGTGACAACCACAGATACGCAGTATTTT. Encoded protein: CASSVTTTDTQYF.

J is TRBJ1-1 and V is TRBV6-1; tentative D call: TRBD1 (5 bases). The V gene's germline CDR1 is MNHNS and CDR2 SASEGT. The CDR3 covers 14 residues. V shed 8 bases and J shed 9 bases, with 22 bases lying between them. The CDR3 sequence: CASPSVGHPGKAFF. DNA of the CDR3: TGTGCCAGCCCGAGCGTCGGACACCCTGGGAAAGCTTTCTTT.

V gene TRBV20-1 combines with J gene TRBJ2-1; D gene unclear. V dropped 2 bases and J dropped 10 bases, with 18 bases sitting between them. Germline values: CDR1 DFQATT, CDR2 SNEGSKA (reference sequence). The CDR3 totals 14 residues. This CDR3 reads CSARRASSPYEQFF. DNA of the CDR3: TGCAGTGCTAGACGGGCGAGCTCTCCCTACGAGCAGTTCTTC.